The T cell receptor (beta chain) described here comes from a study of blood T cell repertoires in COVID-19. The overall study: Italy, Spain and the United States were the sources of the convalescent and acute COVID-19 samples. From T cells, B-cell-depleted T cells, or PBMCs came the material, which was cDNA or gDNA.

Source study methods: Counts of nucleated cells, estimated from reference gene primer amplification, were obtained. The data were produced by immunoSEQ multiplex PCR, yet TCRdb's version contains in-frame clones alone and is incomplete. The V and J calls and clone size are taken from that table; D and trimming were inferred from the DNA. The sample contains over 200,000 clones, about 88% of which appear only once. The count of this clone is one. V was pared by 10 bases and J by 0 bases, with 19 bases between. The CDR3 runs 16 residues. Germline V gives CDR1 LNHDA, CDR2 SQIVND (reference sequence). This clonotype originated in a man aged 60 to 75 who had recovered from COVID-19. Material: peripheral blood. The chain carries TRBV19 and TRBJ1-5; D may be TRBD1 (5 bases). For the CDR3, the DNA is TGTGCCACCATGGGGAGGGCAGGGAGTAGCAATCAGCCCCAGCATTTT. This translates into CATMGRAGSSNQPQHF.